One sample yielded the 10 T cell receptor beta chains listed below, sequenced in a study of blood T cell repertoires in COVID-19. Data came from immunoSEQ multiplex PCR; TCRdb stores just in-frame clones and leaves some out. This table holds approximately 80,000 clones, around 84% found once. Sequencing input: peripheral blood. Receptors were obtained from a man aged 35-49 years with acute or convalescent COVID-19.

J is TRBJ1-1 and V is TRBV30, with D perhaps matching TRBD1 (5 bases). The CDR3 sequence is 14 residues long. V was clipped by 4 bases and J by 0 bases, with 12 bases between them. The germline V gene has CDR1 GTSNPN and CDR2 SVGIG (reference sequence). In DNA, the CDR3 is TGTGCCTGGACCGGGGGGGTCTTGAACACTGAAGCTTTCTTT. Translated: CAWTGGVLNTEAFF.

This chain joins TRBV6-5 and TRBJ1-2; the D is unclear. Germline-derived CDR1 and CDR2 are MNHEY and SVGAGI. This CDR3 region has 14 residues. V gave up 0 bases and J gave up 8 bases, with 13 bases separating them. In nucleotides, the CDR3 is TGTGCCAGCAGTTACTCGCGGGGTTTGGGAGGCTACACCTTC. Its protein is CASSYSRGLGGYTF.

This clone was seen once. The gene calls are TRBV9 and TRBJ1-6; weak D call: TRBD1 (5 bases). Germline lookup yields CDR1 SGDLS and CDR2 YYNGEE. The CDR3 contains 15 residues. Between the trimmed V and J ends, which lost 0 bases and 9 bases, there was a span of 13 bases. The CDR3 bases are TGTGCCAGCAGCGTAGGAACAGGTTTGGGTTCACCCCTCCACTTT. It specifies CASSVGTGLGSPLHF.

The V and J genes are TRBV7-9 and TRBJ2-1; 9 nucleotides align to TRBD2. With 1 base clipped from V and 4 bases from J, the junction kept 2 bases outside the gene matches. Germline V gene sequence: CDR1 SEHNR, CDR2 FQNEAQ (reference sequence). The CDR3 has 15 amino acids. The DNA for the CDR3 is TGTGCCAGCAGCTTAGAGACTAGCGGTTACAATGAGCAGTTCTTC. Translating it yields CASSLETSGYNEQFF.

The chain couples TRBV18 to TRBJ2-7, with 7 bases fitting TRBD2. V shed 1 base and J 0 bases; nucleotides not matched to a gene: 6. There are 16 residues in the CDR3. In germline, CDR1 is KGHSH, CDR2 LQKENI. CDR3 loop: CASSPLVRGSSYEQYF. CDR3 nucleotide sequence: TGTGCCAGCTCACCACTGGTGCGGGGGAGCTCCTACGAGCAGTACTTC.

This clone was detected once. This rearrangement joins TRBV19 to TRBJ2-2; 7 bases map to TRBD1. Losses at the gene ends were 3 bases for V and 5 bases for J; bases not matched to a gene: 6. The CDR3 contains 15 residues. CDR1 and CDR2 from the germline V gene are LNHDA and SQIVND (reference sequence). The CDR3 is CASSIETGLTGELFF. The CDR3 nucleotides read TGTGCCAGTAGTATTGAGACAGGGCTAACCGGGGAGCTGTTTTTT. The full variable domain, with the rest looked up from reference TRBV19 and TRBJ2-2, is DGGITQSPKYLFRKEGQNVTLSCEQNLNHDAMYWYRQDPGQGLRLIYYSQIVNDFQKGDIAEGYSVSREKKESFPLTVTSAQKNPTAFYLCASSIETGLTGELFFGEGSRLTVL.

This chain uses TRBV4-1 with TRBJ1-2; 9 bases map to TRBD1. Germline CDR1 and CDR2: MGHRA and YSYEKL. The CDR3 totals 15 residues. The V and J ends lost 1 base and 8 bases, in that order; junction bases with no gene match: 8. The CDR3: CASSQAGQGSWGYTF. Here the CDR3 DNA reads TGCGCCAGCAGCCAAGCGGGACAGGGATCTTGGGGCTACACCTTC.

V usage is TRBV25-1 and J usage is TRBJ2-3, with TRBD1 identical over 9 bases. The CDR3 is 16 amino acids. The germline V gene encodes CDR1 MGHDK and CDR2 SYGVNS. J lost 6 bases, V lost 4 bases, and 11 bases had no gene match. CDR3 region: CASSGTGARHWDTQYF. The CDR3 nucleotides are TGTGCCAGCAGTGGGACAGGGGCACGGCACTGGGATACGCAGTATTTT. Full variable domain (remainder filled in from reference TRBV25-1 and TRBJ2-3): EADIYQTPRYLVIGTGKKITLECSQTMGHDKMYWYQQDPGMELHLIHYSYGVNSTEKGDLSSESTVSRIRTEHFPLTLESARPSHTSQYLCASSGTGARHWDTQYFGPGTRLTVL.

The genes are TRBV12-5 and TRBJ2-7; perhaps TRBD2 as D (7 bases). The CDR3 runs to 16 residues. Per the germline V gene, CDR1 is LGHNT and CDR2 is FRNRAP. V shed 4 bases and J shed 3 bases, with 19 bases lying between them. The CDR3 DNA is TGTGCTAGTGGTTGGGGGGGCGTGGGGCTCAGCTACGAGCAGTACTTC. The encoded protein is CASGWGGVGLSYEQYF.

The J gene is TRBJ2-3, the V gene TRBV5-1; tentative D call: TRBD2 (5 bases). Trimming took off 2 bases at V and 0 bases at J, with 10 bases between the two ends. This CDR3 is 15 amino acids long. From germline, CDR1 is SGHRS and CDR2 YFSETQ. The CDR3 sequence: CASSFNLASTDTQYF. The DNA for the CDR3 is TGCGCCAGCAGCTTTAACCTAGCCAGCACAGATACGCAGTATTTT.